Below, 10 T cell receptor beta chains from the same sample are listed, as sequenced in a study of T cell repertoires in cytomegalovirus infection. TCRdb re-analysed the reads in MiXCR, keeping a single row per CDR3 protein. Counted here are about 300,000 distinct CDR3 sequences, around 10% occurring once; the ten biggest clones make up approximately 2.3%. The sequencing input was PBMCs. These receptors originate from a human donor in good health (CMV status not recorded). Some clones in this sample may be carry-over from other donors' samples.

This clonotype was observed many times. This sequence joins TRBV7-2 and TRBJ2-5; 8 bases map to TRBD1. J lost 4 bases, V lost 5 bases, and 9 bases had no gene match. The CDR3 is 15 amino acids. Germline V CDR1 and CDR2: SGHTA, FQGNSA. The CDR3, as DNA: TGTGCCAGCAGCCCAGTGGGACAGGCTTCAGAGACCCAGTACTTC. Its translation: CASSPVGQASETQYF.

This clonotype was found many times. The chain is built from TRBV7-3 and TRBJ2-1, with D tentatively TRBD2 (5 bases). CDR1 is SGHTA, CDR2 FQGTGA, per germline. Trimming shortened V by 1 base and J by 13 bases, and 17 bases separated the two germline ends. The CDR3 is 14 amino acids. The CDR3 DNA follows: TGTGCCAGCAGCTTAAGAGGCGGGTCCGGGGAACAGTTCTTC. Translating it yields CASSLRGGSGEQFF.

This clonotype was counted ten times or more. The chain uses TRBV6-4 and TRBJ2-1; D is possibly TRBD2 (6 bases). The CDR3 covers 14 residues. V was pared by 6 bases and J by 6 bases, with 15 bases between. The V gene's germline CDR1 is MRHNA and CDR2 SNTAGT. The CDR3 DNA reads TGTGCCAGCAGCCGGGACTCGACACGCAATGAGCAGTTCTTC. Translating it yields CASSRDSTRNEQFF.

Remarks on this clonotype: This may be a read error, as it is one base from a much larger clone. The chain is built from TRBV7-9 and TRBJ2-3, with D possibly TRBD1 on 5 matching bases. V was clipped by 5 bases and J by 4 bases, with 13 bases between them. Per germline, CDR1 SEHNR and CDR2 FQNEAQ (reference sequence). CDR3 length equals 14 residues. The DNA for the CDR3 is TGTGCCAGCAGCCCGGCTTCAGGGTCAGATACGCAGTATTTT. This gives the protein CASSPASGSDTQYF.

This clonotype was observed at least ten times. V usage is TRBV20-1 and J usage is TRBJ2-3; 7 nucleotides match TRBD2. Trimming took 5 bases from V and 5 from J; bases not matched to a gene: 4. CDR3 length equals 12 residues. Germline-derived CDR1 and CDR2 are DFQATT and SNEGSKA (reference sequence). Written as DNA, the CDR3 is TGCAGTGCTCCGCCGGGGGGAGATACGCAGTATTTT. It specifies CSAPPGGDTQYF.

Many counts were recorded for this clonotype. The rearrangement links TRBV7-9 to TRBJ1-3; D remains unclear. The CDR3 is made up of 14 amino acids. Germline-derived CDR1 and CDR2 are SEHNR and FQNEAQ (reference sequence). Trimming took off 10 bases at V and 0 bases at J, with 13 bases between the two ends. The CDR3 sequence is CATQVAVSGNTIYF. The CDR3 DNA sequence: TGTGCCACCCAAGTTGCGGTCTCTGGAAACACCATATATTTT.

This clonotype was recorded many times. V is TRBV7-6 and J is TRBJ2-1, with D unresolved. Deletions cut 3 bases from V and 14 bases from J, with 17 bases between. CDR1 and CDR2 from the germline V gene are SGHVS and FNYEAQ. The CDR3 length is 13 residues. The CDR3 DNA reads as TGTGCCAGCAGCTTCCCCCCCCATAACGAGAAGTTCTTC. Its protein is CASSFPPHNEKFF. Complete variable domain (other parts from reference TRBV7-6 and TRBJ2-1): GAGVSQSPRYKVTKRGQDVALRCDPISGHVSLYWYRQALGQGPEFLTYFNYEAQQDKSGLPNDRFSAERPEGSISTLTIQRTEQRDSAMYRCASSFPPHNEKFFGPGTRLTVL.

This clonotype occurred many times. The rearrangement joins TRBV6-5 to TRBJ2-7; TRBD1 aligns across 10 bases. The CDR3 covers 14 residues. V lost 5 bases, J lost 8 bases, and 9 bases stayed unmatched. Germline CDR1 and CDR2: MNHEY and SVGAGI. The CDR3 region has the DNA TGTGCCAGCAGTCAGGGACAGGGGATCAGAAAGCAGTACTTC. This sequence encodes CASSQGQGIRKQYF.

Many counts were recorded for this clonotype. This chain joins TRBV18 and TRBJ2-7, with D perhaps being TRBD1 or TRBD2 (5 bases each). This CDR3 is 15 amino acids long. Per the germline V gene, CDR1 is KGHSH and CDR2 is LQKENI. The V end was cut by 0 bases, the J end by 3 bases, with 12 bases between. The CDR3 DNA reads as TGTGCCAGCTCACCACCGGGGGACGCGTTCTACGAGCAGTACTTC. Its translation is CASSPPGDAFYEQYF.

There are a few counts of this clonotype. V and J are TRBV14 and TRBJ1-1, with D unresolved. CDR3 length equals 14 residues. CDR1 is SGHDN and CDR2 is FVKESK in the germline V gene. Between the trimmed V and J ends, which lost 3 bases and 6 bases, there was a span of 14 bases. This chain's CDR3 is CASSHLPGGAEAFF. The CDR3, as DNA: TGTGCCAGCAGCCACCTTCCGGGTGGGGCTGAAGCTTTCTTT.